Each of the 32 T cell receptor beta chains below was sequenced from the same sample in a study of siplizumab effects on memory and regulatory T cells. Sequenced by immunoSEQ multiplex PCR; TCRdb stores in-frame clones only, minus some. The sample carries fewer than 100,000 clones, approximately 95% recorded once. Sequencing input: non-Treg CD4+ T cells sorted from blood. The source is a human donor in good health.

The CDR3 spells CASSRTGVYGYTF. The CDR3 region has the DNA TGTGCCAGCAGCCGGACCGGCGTCTATGGCTACACCTTC. This chain uses TRBV14 with TRBJ1-2; D unresolved. The CDR3 covers 13 residues. Germline CDR1 reads SGHDN; CDR2 reads FVKESK. V lost 4 bases and J 4 bases, leaving 10 bases between the germline ends.

The chain has TRBV6-1 and TRBJ2-5; TRBD2 agrees at 7 bases. The ends lost 1 base at V and 6 bases at J; junction bases unmatched: 5. Germline-derived CDR1 and CDR2 are MNHNS and SASEGT. This CDR3 spans 14 amino acids. The CDR3 is CASSEGTGGKTQYF. CDR3 coding DNA: TGTGCCAGCAGTGAAGGGACGGGAGGAAAGACCCAGTACTTC.

This clone was seen once. The chain carries TRBV27 and TRBJ1-4; D perhaps matches TRBD1 (5 bases). Germline V gives CDR1 MNHEY, CDR2 SMNVEV (reference sequence). V was pared by 0 bases and J by 8 bases, with 13 bases between. The CDR3 extends over 15 amino acids. DNA for the CDR3: TGTGCCAGCAGTTTATCTTCCGGGACTGTGGAAAAACTGTTTTTT. Translating gives CASSLSSGTVEKLFF.

This sequence joins TRBV5-1 and TRBJ2-3, with D maybe TRBD2 (6 bases). CDR3 length: 15 amino acids. Germline V gene lookup returns CDR1 SGHRS and CDR2 YFSETQ. V lost 1 base and J lost 4, with 13 bases in between. The CDR3 sequence is CASSLISGAADTQYF. The CDR3 region has the DNA TGCGCCAGCAGCTTGATTTCGGGAGCGGCAGATACGCAGTATTTT.

The chain joins TRBV7-9 to TRBJ2-1, with D unclear. Trimming pared 4 bases from V and 9 bases from J, leaving 10 bases between. In germline, CDR1 is SEHNR, CDR2 FQNEAQ (reference sequence). This CDR3 is built from 12 residues. The DNA for the CDR3 is TGTGCCAGCAGCTGGGCGGAGTCTGAGCAGTTCTTC. Protein product: CASSWAESEQFF.

The chain has TRBV2 and TRBJ1-5; 8 positions match TRBD1. In germline, CDR1 is SNHLY, CDR2 FYNNEI. Trimming at V came to 6 bases and at J to 3 bases, leaving 4 bases not matched to a gene. The CDR3 has 14 residues. CDR3 nucleotide sequence: TGTGCCAGCAGCGAGGGACAGGACAATCAGCCCCAGCATTTT. Its protein product is CASSEGQDNQPQHF. The entire variable domain, with the rest obtained from reference TRBV2 and TRBJ1-5, is as follows: EPEVTQTPSHQVTQMGQEVILRCVPISNHLYFYWYRQILGQKVEFLVSFYNNEISEKSEIFDDQFSVERPDGSNFTLKIRSTKLEDSAMYFCASSEGQDNQPQHFGDGTRLSIL.

The rearrangement links TRBV6-5 to TRBJ1-3; D gene uncertain. Germline V gene sequence: CDR1 MNHEY, CDR2 SVGAGI. The CDR3 consists of 15 residues. V was pared by 2 bases and J by 4 bases, with 12 bases between. Written as DNA, the CDR3 is TGTGCCAGCAGTTACCTACGGAGTTCGGGAAACACCATATATTTT. Translating it yields CASSYLRSSGNTIYF.

The gene calls are TRBV6-1 and TRBJ1-5; D gene uncertain. Trimming stripped 7 bases from V and 0 bases from J, with 13 bases between. The CDR3 spans 15 residues. Looked up from germline, CDR1 is MNHNS and CDR2 is SASEGT. The CDR3 region is CASISSGYSNQPQHF. The CDR3 DNA reads as TGTGCCAGCATCTCCTCCGGGTATAGCAATCAGCCCCAGCATTTT.

This clone was picked up one time. This rearrangement joins TRBV5-1 to TRBJ1-1, with D perhaps matching TRBD1 (6 bases). The CDR3 loop spans 15 amino acids. The V end lost 0 bases, the J end lost 5 bases, and 14 bases lay between the germline ends. Germline CDR1 is SGHRS and CDR2 is YFSETQ. CDR3 in amino acids: CASSLGGRGGTEAFF. The CDR3 DNA sequence: TGCGCCAGCAGCTTGGGGGGCAGGGGAGGAACTGAAGCTTTCTTT.

The chain is built from TRBV7-2 and TRBJ2-5; D may be TRBD1 or TRBD2 (5 bases each). Germline CDR1 SGHTA, CDR2 FQGNSA. V shed 7 bases and J shed 2 bases, with 17 bases lying between them. The CDR3 covers 15 residues. The CDR3 region has the DNA TGTGCCAGCATACAAGGTCCGGGGCTACAAGAGACCCAGTACTTC. Translating it yields CASIQGPGLQETQYF.

J is TRBJ1-1 and V is TRBV5-4; D is uncertain. The CDR3 consists of 14 residues. V was cut by 5 bases and J by 2 bases, with 13 bases left in between. Germline values: CDR1 SGHNT, CDR2 YYREEE (reference sequence). The CDR3 loop reads CASRRGGRNTEAFF. The CDR3, as DNA: TGTGCCAGCAGACGGGGAGGGCGAAACACTGAAGCTTTCTTT.

The J gene is TRBJ1-1, the V gene TRBV10-3, with TRBD1 matching 9 bases. The CDR3 sequence is 14 residues long. With 4 bases clipped from V and 4 bases from J, the junction kept 4 bases outside the gene matches. Germline-derived CDR1 and CDR2 are ENHRY and SYGVKD. CDR3 residues: CAISATGGITEAFF. For the CDR3, the DNA is TGTGCCATCAGTGCGACAGGGGGGATCACTGAAGCTTTCTTT.

This clone was observed a single time. The chain employs TRBV5-6 and TRBJ2-7; D is undetermined. Germline V gene sequence: CDR1 SGHDT, CDR2 YYEEEE. The V gene lost 1 base and the J gene lost 0 bases, with 17 bases spanning the gap. The CDR3 spans 17 residues. This CDR3 reads CASSLIGTGLNSYEQYF. The DNA for the CDR3 is TGTGCCAGCAGCTTGATCGGTACGGGCTTGAACTCCTACGAGCAGTACTTC. The whole variable domain, filled in from reference TRBV5-6 and TRBJ2-7, reads DAGVTQSPTHLIKTRGQQVTLRCSPKSGHDTVSWYQQALGQGPQFIFQYYEEEERQRGNFPDRFSGHQFPNYSSELNVNALLLGDSALYLCASSLIGTGLNSYEQYFGPGTRLTVT.

The rearrangement uses TRBV7-8 and TRBJ1-2; unclear D gene. The germline CDR1 and CDR2 sequences are SGHVS and FQNEAQ. The ends were cut back, 2 bases at V and 6 bases at J, with 10 bases in the middle. CDR3 length equals 13 residues. CDR3 DNA sequence: TGTGCCAGCAGCTTAAGTGAGCTAGATGGCTACACCTTC. Translation gives CASSLSELDGYTF.

This chain uses TRBV6-1 with TRBJ2-1, with 7 bases aligning to TRBD2. Germline assignment: CDR1 MNHNS and CDR2 SASEGT. The CDR3 is 14 amino acids. With 6 bases clipped from V and 5 bases from J, the junction kept 7 bases outside the gene matches. The CDR3 sequence: CASRRGSSDNEQFF. The CDR3 DNA reads TGTGCCAGCAGGCGGGGGTCGTCAGACAATGAGCAGTTCTTC.

The chain carries TRBV6-1 and TRBJ1-2, with a possible D match to TRBD1 (6 bases). The CDR3 loop spans 14 amino acids. Trimming stripped 6 bases from V and 4 bases from J, with 15 bases between. From germline, CDR1 is MNHNS and CDR2 SASEGT. CDR3 sequence reads: CASRRDNGVYGYTF. Here the CDR3 DNA reads TGTGCCAGCAGGAGGGACAATGGTGTCTATGGCTACACCTTC.

The CDR3: CASSLSVSGNTIYF. The CDR3 region has the DNA TGCGCCAGCAGTCTCAGTGTCTCTGGAAACACCATATATTTT. The chain links TRBV5-1 to TRBJ1-3; D unclear. The CDR3 loop spans 14 amino acids. Per the germline V gene, CDR1 is SGHRS and CDR2 is YFSETQ. With 5 bases removed from V and 0 bases from J, the gap between germline ends came to 9 bases.

The V call is TRBV7-2, the J call TRBJ2-7; D is possibly TRBD1 (5 bases). Trimming took 5 bases from V and 0 from J, leaving 8 bases between them. The V gene's germline CDR1 is SGHTA and CDR2 FQGNSA. CDR3 length: 13 residues. In DNA, the CDR3 is TGTGCCAGCAGCCGACAGAGCTCCTACGAGCAGTACTTC. Translating gives CASSRQSSYEQYF.

This clone was detected once. Relative to the germline gene, one junction end is altered; a read error may explain this. The CDR3 region has the DNA TGCGCCAGCGGCTTGGAGGGCGGAGTAGATACGCAGTATTTT. Its translation: CASGLEGGVDTQYF. The chain joins TRBV5-1 to TRBJ2-3; weak D call: TRBD2 (6 bases). Germline-derived CDR1 and CDR2 are SGHRS and YFSETQ. The length of the CDR3 is 14 residues.

This clone was observed once. The V call is TRBV7-2, the J call TRBJ2-1; the D is unclear. The CDR3 sequence is 15 residues long. The germline V gene encodes CDR1 SGHTA and CDR2 FQGNSA. With 1 base removed from V and 0 bases from J, the gap between germline ends came to 7 bases. In DNA, the CDR3 is TGTGCCAGCAGCTTAGGTACGAGCTCCTACAATGAGCAGTTCTTC. This encodes CASSLGTSSYNEQFF. The full variable domain, in which reference TRBV7-2 and TRBJ2-1 provide the parts outside the CDR3, is GAGVSQSPSNKVTEKGKDVELRCDPISGHTALYWYRQSLGQGLEFLIYFQGNSAPDKSGLPSDRFSAERTGGSVSTLTIQRTQQEDSAVYLCASSLGTSSYNEQFFGPGTRLTVL.

The chain employs TRBV19 and TRBJ2-1; 13 nucleotides align to TRBD2. Losses at the gene ends were 9 bases for V and 5 bases for J; bases not matched to a gene: 7. CDR3 size: 15 residues. Germline V gene lookup returns CDR1 LNHDA and CDR2 SQIVND (reference sequence). In DNA form, the CDR3 reads TGTGCCAGCCGAACGACTAGCGGGGGGCACAATGAGCAGTTCTTC. This encodes CASRTTSGGHNEQFF. The full variable domain, completed using reference TRBV19 and TRBJ2-1, is DGGITQSPKYLFRKEGQNVTLSCEQNLNHDAMYWYRQDPGQGLRLIYYSQIVNDFQKGDIAEGYSVSREKKESFPLTVTSAQKNPTAFYLCASRTTSGGHNEQFFGPGTRLTVL.

The chain joins TRBV4-1 to TRBJ2-1; 10 bases line up with TRBD2. V dropped 1 base and J dropped 7; count of bases not matched to a gene: 4. There are 15 residues in the CDR3. The V gene's germline CDR1 is MGHRA and CDR2 YSYEKL. CDR3 protein: CASSQGLAGTNEQFF. For the CDR3, the DNA is TGCGCCAGCAGCCAAGGACTAGCGGGTACGAATGAGCAGTTCTTC.

In nucleotides, the CDR3 is TGCGCCAGCAGCCCCGGTCTTCTCGGGGAGCAGTACTTC. Its protein is CASSPGLLGEQYF. The V and J genes are TRBV5-1 and TRBJ2-7, with no clear D. V was pared by 4 bases and J by 7 bases, with 15 bases between. Germline lookup yields CDR1 SGHRS and CDR2 YFSETQ. This CDR3 contains 13 residues. The full variable domain, its missing parts supplied by reference TRBV5-1 and TRBJ2-7, is KAGVTQTPRYLIKTRGQQVTLSCSPISGHRSVSWYQQTPGQGLQFLFEYFSETQRNKGNFPGRFSGRQFSNSRSEMNVSTLELGDSALYLCASSPGLLGEQYFGPGTRLTVT.

V is TRBV7-9 and J is TRBJ1-2; no firm D call. The CDR3 consists of 14 residues. V was pared by 2 bases and J by 6 bases, with 13 bases between. CDR1 SEHNR and CDR2 FQNEAQ come from the germline V gene (reference sequence). CDR3 in amino acids: CASSLFTPSHGYTF. In nucleotides, the CDR3 is TGTGCCAGCAGCTTATTCACGCCCAGCCATGGCTACACCTTC.

This clone occurred once. This chain uses TRBV6-5 with TRBJ1-2; tentatively, D is TRBD1 (6 bases). V was clipped by 5 bases and J by 2 bases, with 9 bases between them. The CDR3 loop spans 13 amino acids. The V gene's germline CDR1 is MNHEY and CDR2 SVGAGI. CDR3 sequence (DNA): TGTGCCAGCAGTAGACAGGAGAACTATGGCTACACCTTC. Its protein is CASSRQENYGYTF.

J is TRBJ2-3 and V is TRBV6-5; D may be TRBD2 (5 bases). The CDR3 is 15 residues long. Trimming took 4 bases from V and 0 from J, leaving 11 bases between them. Germline CDR1 reads MNHEY; CDR2 reads SVGAGI. CDR3 loop: CASSFRGTSTDTQYF. The CDR3 bases are TGTGCCAGCAGTTTCCGGGGAACTAGCACAGATACGCAGTATTTT.

The chain is built from TRBV6-5 and TRBJ2-2; D is ambiguous. Trimming stripped 6 bases from V and 6 bases from J, with 2 bases between. The CDR3 is 10 amino acids. CDR1 MNHEY and CDR2 SVGAGI come from the germline V gene. Written as DNA, the CDR3 is TGTGCCAGCAGGTCCGGGGAGCTGTTTTTT. This encodes CASRSGELFF.

V and J are TRBV6-5 and TRBJ2-7, with 8 bases identical to TRBD1. The germline CDR1 and CDR2 sequences are MNHEY and SVGAGI. Trimming at V came to 2 bases and at J to 6 bases, leaving 12 bases not matched to a gene. This CDR3 is 16 amino acids long. The DNA for the CDR3 is TGTGCCAGCAGTTACGGCTCAGGGGGCGGAAAGCCCGAGCAGTACTTC. As protein: CASSYGSGGGKPEQYF.

The chain joins TRBV10-3 to TRBJ1-2, with D unresolved. Germline CDR1 is ENHRY and CDR2 is SYGVKD. Trimming took 6 bases from V and 3 from J, leaving 11 bases between them. The CDR3 has 13 amino acids. As DNA, the CDR3 is TGTGCCATCAGCGCCCGGGAAGACTATGGCTACACCTTC. Amino acid sequence: CAISAREDYGYTF.

V and J are TRBV5-1 and TRBJ1-6, with unresolved D. Looked up from germline, CDR1 is SGHRS and CDR2 is YFSETQ. V was cut by 0 bases and J by 10 bases, with 14 bases left in between. The CDR3 totals 15 residues. The CDR3: CASSLVGGWGSPLHF. The CDR3, as DNA: TGCGCCAGCAGCTTGGTTGGCGGGTGGGGATCACCCCTCCACTTT.

V and J are TRBV18 and TRBJ1-4; D unresolved. The V end was cut by 3 bases, the J end by 0 bases, with 11 bases between. Germline loops: CDR1 KGHSH, CDR2 LQKENI. This CDR3 has 16 residues. The CDR3 DNA follows: TGTGCCAGCTCACCGAGGAGCCCCTCAACTAATGAAAAACTGTTTTTT. Translation: CASSPRSPSTNEKLFF. Filled out from reference TRBV18 and TRBJ1-4, the complete variable domain reads NAGVMQNPRHLVRRRGQEARLRCSPMKGHSHVYWYRQLPEEGLKFMVYLQKENIIDESGMPKERFSAEFPKEGPSILRIQQVVRGDSAAYFCASSPRSPSTNEKLFFGSGTQLSVL.

A word on this clone: Other DNA sequences in this sample translate to the same CDR3. The chain has TRBV20-1 and TRBJ2-5; D gene ambiguous. CDR1 and CDR2 from the germline V gene are DFQATT and SNEGSKA (reference sequence). The CDR3 runs to 10 residues. V dropped 3 bases and J dropped 4 bases, with 3 bases sitting between them. DNA for the CDR3: TGCAGTGCTAGGGGAGAGACCCAGTACTTC. Encoded protein: CSARGETQYF.